This TCR beta chain originates from a study of T cells in localized non-small cell lung cancer (TCRdb year 2020). With respect to the entire study: The study examined T cell repertoires in 200 to 300 patients with early-stage NSCLC and compared tumors with uninvolved tumor-adjacent lungs. The cohort was made up of hundreds of treatment-naive NSCLC patients whose localized lung tumors had been resected. Of the NSCLC patients, around 140 were male and 107 were female, and the mean age was approximately 66 years. The research as a whole found: Because multi-region sequencing of the tumors was not done, intratumor heterogeneity could not be ruled out. Since the design was exploratory, TCR variables were selected using unadjusted p-values with no false-discovery rate correction. Uninvolved tumor-adjacent lung showed the highest T cell clonality, higher than tumor, which suggests more focused antigenic responses in the uninvolved tumor-adjacent lung. Longer overall survival was associated with higher T cell density in blood, whereas shorter survival was associated with higher clonality in adjacent lung. Of the top 100 tumor clones, a median of roughly 53 were detected in paired uninvolved adjacent lung; around 27 were also among that lung's top 100.

The V end loses 7 bases and the J end loses 3 bases, and a stretch of 6 bases separates them. The CDR3, cysteine through phenylalanine, is 12 amino acids long. This entry keeps only the CDR3 DNA: 36 bases, framed from base 1. CDR1 and CDR2 were assigned from the germline V gene (reference sequence) as LNHDA and SQIVND. At diagnosis, tumor, uninvolved tumor-adjacent lung and peripheral blood were collected and then preserved as a mix of FFPE and fresh-frozen material. For TCR repertoire profiling, blood samples were analyzed in the form of peripheral blood mononuclear cells. The immunoSEQ Assay was used to sequence TCR beta CDR3 regions from DNA. The source study handled its data this way. T cell density was computed as TCR beta template counts normalized to usable DNA estimated by amplifying housekeeping genes. Using the preseqR package, richness was estimated by extrapolating to 120,000 templates for tissue samples and 400,000 templates for PBMC samples. Clonality was defined by subtracting Pielou's evenness from one. Tissue-enriched TCRs were identified by differential abundance testing using productive amino-acid clonotypes, minimum total count 5 and alpha 0.1. The Jaccard Index and the Morisita Overlap Index were used to measure repertoire overlap between compartments. GLIPH grouped TCR beta CDR3s together with public tetramer-defined viral CDR3s, and a viral motif had to include at least three viral sequences and show V-gene enrichment. Drawn from immuneACCESS, this table holds only the in-frame rearrangements with V and J called that TCRdb kept. Clones are partly lost; checked studies trace under half to an unresolved V gene and leave the rest unexplained. V, J and clone size were drawn from that table, and D and trimming were deduced from the DNA. This sample holds approximately 28,000 clones; roughly 90% were observed only once. Jointly, the top ten make up 4% to 4.5% of the sample.

Concerning this clone: Its antigen is currently not known. Base qualities are missing; no much larger clone stands one base away.

The sequences come from peripheral blood mononuclear cells, collected before any cancer treatment. Recombination connected TRBV19 to TRBJ2-2, with the identity of the D gene unclear. The origin of this receptor is a woman aged 40-69 years with stage III lung adenocarcinoma. The CDR3 is CASTLDTGELFF. The DNA sequence is as follows: TGTGCCAGTACCTTAGACACCGGGGAGCTGTTTTTT.